Below, 10 T cell receptor beta chains from the same sample are listed, as sequenced in a study of shared clonotypes between healthy human individuals. Terminally differentiated effector memory CD45RA+ cells were left out of the naive CD8 fraction, which was CD45RO-negative and positively selected for CCR7. Repertoires were generated with immunoSEQ multiplex PCR, while TCRdb's copy carries only in-frame clones and drops some. This table holds roughly 2.1 million clones, roughly 91% found once. Sequencing was performed on naive CD8+ T cells from PBMCs. These receptor sequences come from a man between 18 and 29 years old in good health. Some clones in this sample may be carry-over from other donors' samples.

The chain employs TRBV9 and TRBJ2-7; D unclear. V was cut by 0 bases and J by 0 bases, with 10 bases left in between. This CDR3 has 15 residues. Per the germline V gene, CDR1 is SGDLS and CDR2 is YYNGEE. The CDR3 is CASSVAGPSSYEQYF. CDR3 sequence (DNA): TGTGCCAGCAGCGTAGCTGGGCCCAGCTCCTACGAGCAGTACTTC.

V gene TRBV6-6 combines with J gene TRBJ2-3; 10 bases are shared with TRBD1. Germline loops: CDR1 MNHNY, CDR2 SVGAGI (reference sequence). The CDR3 has 15 amino acids. V lost 5 bases to trimming and J lost 6 bases; unmatched junction nucleotides: 8. The CDR3 region is CASSPGTGEPDTQYF. The CDR3 region has the DNA TGTGCCAGCAGTCCCGGGACAGGGGAACCGGATACGCAGTATTTT.

About this clone: Other DNA sequences within the sample encode an identical CDR3. This rearrangement joins TRBV5-6 to TRBJ2-3, with D perhaps being TRBD1 or TRBD2 (6 bases each). Germline V lookup: CDR1 SGHDT, CDR2 YYEEEE. The CDR3 loop spans 15 amino acids. Trimming shortened V by 0 bases and J by 5 bases, and 13 bases separated the two germline ends. In DNA, the CDR3 is TGTGCCAGCAGCTTGGCCGGGGGCGGAAAAGATACGCAGTATTTT. Protein sequence: CASSLAGGGKDTQYF.

The V and J genes are TRBV27 and TRBJ2-1, with D uncertain. CDR3 length: 15 residues. The V gene lost 7 bases and the J gene lost 9 bases, with 22 bases spanning the gap. The germline V gene has CDR1 MNHEY and CDR2 SMNVEV (reference sequence). DNA of the CDR3: TGTGCCAGCACCGTCTTAGGGCAGGTCGCCAGTGAGCAGTTCTTC. Protein: CASTVLGQVASEQFF.

This clone was seen just once. The gene calls are TRBV7-9 and TRBJ1-2; D unresolved. V was cut by 0 bases and J by 8 bases, with 22 bases left in between. CDR3 length: 17 residues. From germline, CDR1 is SEHNR and CDR2 FQNEAQ (reference sequence). As DNA, the CDR3 is TGTGCCAGCAGCTTAGCGAACGGCCGGCCTAGTCTTTGGGGCTACACCTTC. Its protein product is CASSLANGRPSLWGYTF.

This chain links TRBV6-5 with TRBJ1-3; 7 nucleotides match TRBD1. CDR1 is MNHEY and CDR2 is SVGAGI in the germline V gene. The CDR3 is 16 amino acids. The V gene end was trimmed by 2 bases and the J gene end by 0 bases; junction bases not matched to a gene: 4. The CDR3: CASSYQGEYSGNTIYF. The CDR3 DNA reads TGTGCCAGCAGTTACCAGGGGGAATACTCTGGAAACACCATATATTTT.

This clone was seen only once. The chain uses TRBV19 and TRBJ1-1, with D possibly being TRBD1 (5 bases). The germline V and J ends were trimmed by 5 bases and 7 bases, with 14 bases remaining between them. Germline loops: CDR1 LNHDA, CDR2 SQIVND (reference sequence). The CDR3 has 13 amino acids. DNA for the CDR3: TGTGCCAGTAGTCCTATCGGGACGGGTGAAGCTTTCTTT. It encodes CASSPIGTGEAFF.

V and J are TRBV25-1 and TRBJ2-7; possibly TRBD1 for D (5 bases). Germline CDR1 is MGHDK and CDR2 is SYGVNS. The CDR3 has 14 amino acids. V was clipped by 5 bases and J by 2 bases, with 13 bases between them. The DNA for the CDR3 is TGTGCCAGCAGTCTGCCGGGCAGGGCCTACGAGCAGTACTTC. It codes for CASSLPGRAYEQYF.

The chain joins TRBV9 to TRBJ2-7, with TRBD1 matching 7 bases. Trimming removed 3 bases from V and 5 bases from J; junction bases left unmatched: 11. The CDR3 is made up of 15 amino acids. CDR1 and CDR2 from the germline V gene are SGDLS and YYNGEE. CDR3 coding DNA: TGTGCCAGCAGCGCGGGACAGCCTCGTTCCAACGAGCAGTACTTC. It yields the protein CASSAGQPRSNEQYF.

About this clone: The sample holds other DNA sequences that translate to the same CDR3. The chain employs TRBV27 and TRBJ1-1, with TRBD1 matching 9 bases. Unmatched junction bases numbered 4, after V lost 5 bases and J lost 3 bases. Germline CDR1 reads MNHEY; CDR2 reads SMNVEV (reference sequence). This CDR3 comprises 14 residues. The CDR3 loop is CASSVTGGYTEAFF. Here the CDR3 DNA reads TGTGCCAGCAGTGTGACAGGGGGATACACTGAAGCTTTCTTT.